The 2 T cell receptor beta chains given below trace back to one sample, sequenced in a study of blood T cells in healthy people across ages. It was with a sample-barcoded 5' primer and a J-beta primer mix that a second PCR of roughly 7 to 11 cycles was run. TCRdb reprocessed the 5' RACE reads with MiXCR, giving one entry per CDR3 protein. This table has around 1.5 million distinct CDR3 sequences, almost 60% appearing once. The sequencing sample was made of blood. The receptors derive from a man between 18 and 35 years old in good health.

This clonotype was counted between two and nine times. The chain has TRBV12-3 or TRBV12-4 and TRBJ2-7, with no clear D. V was shortened by 3 bases and J by 6 bases, with 9 bases between the two germline ends. The CDR3 is 12 amino acids. The CDR3 nucleotides are TGTGCCAGCAGTTTTGGGCAGACCGAGCAGTACTTC. Residues: CASSFGQTEQYF.

This clonotype was recorded a few times. The J gene is TRBJ2-3, the V gene TRBV5-1; TRBD1 agrees at 8 bases. Looked up from germline, CDR1 is SGHRS and CDR2 is YFSETQ. V lost 4 bases, J lost 0 bases, and 4 bases stayed unmatched. The CDR3 has 15 residues. This CDR3 is CASSPDRDSTDTQYF. The CDR3 bases are TGCGCCAGCAGCCCGGACAGGGATAGCACAGATACGCAGTATTTT.